This TCR beta chain was observed in a study of PD-1 blockade in classical Hodgkin lymphoma. Overall study results and limits: Why the repertoires differ is still unclear, perhaps disease activity or prior therapy. Relative to healthy donors, newly diagnosed patients reportedly had lower baseline TCR diversity, which was reported as lower still in relapsed/refractory patients.

Points on this clone: Its cognate antigen is unknown.

Libraries were prepared by immunoSEQ multiplex PCR; TCRdb keeps only in-frame clonotypes and omits some of them. The table records approximately 30,000 clones, roughly 92% of them present only once. Time point of the sample: newly diagnosed, previously untreated cHL patient sample. Comparison used PBMCs from newly diagnosed, untreated classical Hodgkin lymphoma. V dropped 5 bases and J dropped 5; count of bases not matched to a gene: 8. Germline-derived CDR1 and CDR2 are MDHEN and SYDVKM. CDR3 length: 15 amino acids. This TCR came from a human donor with classical Hodgkin lymphoma. The V gene is TRBV28, the J gene TRBJ2-7, with TRBD1 identical over 11 bases. The source material was peripheral blood mononuclear cells (PBMCs). CDR3 bases: TGTGCCAGCAGTCCAGGGACAGGGGGAAGGCACGAGCAGTACTTC. The encoded protein is CASSPGTGGRHEQYF.